One and the same sample provided the 21 T cell receptor beta chains below, sequenced in a study of blood T cell repertoires in COVID-19. Assay: immunoSEQ multiplex PCR; the TCRdb copy retains only in-frame clones and omits some. Of approximately 150,000 clones listed, less than 85% are singletons. The sample taken for sequencing was peripheral blood. These receptors came from a woman aged 55-70 years with COVID-19, enrolled during active disease.

This clone was picked up one time. The chain carries TRBV7-2 and TRBJ1-1, with D uncertain. Germline assignment: CDR1 SGHTA and CDR2 FQGNSA. Trimming stripped 4 bases from V and 7 bases from J, with 10 bases between. CDR3 length: 12 residues. CDR3 protein: CASSYLFDEAFF. CDR3 DNA sequence: TGTGCCAGCAGCTATCTATTTGATGAAGCTTTCTTT.

This clone appeared once. The chain has TRBV5-1 and TRBJ2-7; D not certain. Trimming removed 0 bases at V and 6 bases at J, with 19 bases between. Germline values: CDR1 SGHRS, CDR2 YFSETQ. CDR3 length: 16 amino acids. CDR3 sequence reads: CASSLVSSSPRGEQYV. The CDR3 DNA sequence: TGCGCCAGCAGCTTGGTTAGCAGCTCGCCTCGAGGCGAGCAGTACGTC.

This clone has a handful of counts. The gene calls are TRBV7-9 and TRBJ2-7; D possibly corresponds to TRBD2 (6 bases). V lost 1 base, J lost 2 bases, and 12 bases lay in between. CDR1 is SEHNR, CDR2 FQNEAQ, per germline (reference sequence). The CDR3 loop spans 15 amino acids. CDR3 region: CASSLGDFPTYEQYF. CDR3 sequence (DNA): TGTGCCAGCAGCTTAGGGGACTTCCCAACCTACGAGCAGTACTTC.

V and J are TRBV27 and TRBJ2-2, with 10 positions matching TRBD1. Per the germline V gene, CDR1 is MNHEY and CDR2 is SMNVEV (reference sequence). With V trimmed by 5 bases and J by 7 bases, 10 bases remained unmatched. This CDR3 region has 16 residues. The CDR3 spells CASSTRDRGGFGELFF. The CDR3 DNA is TGTGCCAGCAGTACCCGGGACAGGGGAGGTTTCGGGGAGCTGTTTTTT.

This clone was picked up one time. The chain links TRBV6-5 to TRBJ1-1, with D perhaps matching TRBD1 (5 bases). V dropped 2 bases and J dropped 2 bases, with 6 bases sitting between them. The CDR3 sequence is 13 residues long. CDR1 is MNHEY, CDR2 SVGAGI, per germline. The CDR3 coding sequence is TGTGCCAGCAGTTACGACAGTAACACTGAAGCTTTCTTT. This translates into CASSYDSNTEAFF.

J is TRBJ1-5 and V is TRBV5-6, with TRBD1 matching over 9 bases. The CDR3 has 18 amino acids. Germline V gene lookup returns CDR1 SGHDT and CDR2 YYEEEE. V lost 3 bases and J lost 0; bases outside the gene matches: 10. Here the CDR3 reads CASSYSGTGTFSNQPQHF. CDR3 nucleotides: TGTGCCAGCAGCTACTCCGGGACAGGGACTTTTAGCAATCAGCCCCAGCATTTT. The full variable domain, in which reference TRBV5-6 and TRBJ1-5 provide the parts outside the CDR3, is DAGVTQSPTHLIKTRGQQVTLRCSPKSGHDTVSWYQQALGQGPQFIFQYYEEEERQRGNFPDRFSGHQFPNYSSELNVNALLLGDSALYLCASSYSGTGTFSNQPQHFGDGTRLSIL.

The V and J genes are TRBV3-1 (or the pseudogene TRBV3-2) and TRBJ2-1, with 8 bases matching TRBD2. The V segment lost 0 bases and the J segment 4 bases; nucleotides outside the gene matches: 5. The CDR3 contains 16 residues. Germline V gene lookup returns CDR1 LGHDT and CDR2 YNNKEL (reference sequence). CDR3 nucleotide sequence: TGTGCCAGCAGCCAAGAACCAGCGGGGGTTTACAATGAGCAGTTCTTC. It specifies CASSQEPAGVYNEQFF.

The J gene is TRBJ2-3, the V gene TRBV2; D is undetermined. CDR1 is SNHLY and CDR2 is FYNNEI in the germline V gene. The CDR3 is 13 amino acids. V shed 7 bases and J shed 3 bases, with 11 bases lying between them. Here the CDR3 DNA reads TGTGCCAGCATGTCGAGGATGACAGATACGCAGTATTTT. Protein sequence: CASMSRMTDTQYF. The whole variable domain, filled in from reference TRBV2 and TRBJ2-3, reads EPEVTQTPSHQVTQMGQEVILRCVPISNHLYFYWYRQILGQKVEFLVSFYNNEISEKSEIFDDQFSVERPDGSNFTLKIRSTKLEDSAMYFCASMSRMTDTQYFGPGTRLTVL.

In this sample, this clone turned up a few times. The V and J genes are TRBV5-1 and TRBJ1-4, with 7 bases identical to TRBD1. Germline trimming cut 3 bases from V and 10 bases from J; bases unmatched to any gene: 12. CDR1 is SGHRS and CDR2 is YFSETQ in the germline V gene. This CDR3 has 15 amino acids. This chain's CDR3 is CASSSGTAGGSKLFF. The CDR3 DNA reads as TGCGCCAGCAGCTCAGGGACAGCGGGCGGGTCAAAACTGTTTTTT.

The V gene is TRBV19, the J gene TRBJ2-2; 15 bases are shared with TRBD2. This CDR3 is built from 17 residues. The J segment lost 4 bases and the V segment lost 4 bases, leaving 4 bases of the junction unmatched. Per germline, CDR1 LNHDA and CDR2 SQIVND (reference sequence). Here the CDR3 reads CASSKGLAGGFTGELFF. CDR3 DNA sequence: TGTGCCAGTAGTAAGGGACTAGCGGGGGGCTTCACCGGGGAGCTGTTTTTT. Combining the CDR3 with reference TRBV19 and TRBJ2-2 gives the whole variable domain DGGITQSPKYLFRKEGQNVTLSCEQNLNHDAMYWYRQDPGQGLRLIYYSQIVNDFQKGDIAEGYSVSREKKESFPLTVTSAQKNPTAFYLCASSKGLAGGFTGELFFGEGSRLTVL.

CDR3 in amino acids: CASSTTTGENSPLHF. CDR3 bases: TGTGCCAGCAGCACAACAACAGGGGAAAATTCACCCCTCCACTTT. V and J are TRBV9 and TRBJ1-6; 7 bases agree with TRBD1. Germline V gene lookup returns CDR1 SGDLS and CDR2 YYNGEE. The CDR3 totals 15 residues. J was trimmed by 7 bases and V by 4 bases; bases with no gene match: 8.

The CDR3: CASSLTGASGRDEQYF. CDR3 DNA: TGTGCCAGCAGCTTAACCGGGGCTAGCGGGAGAGACGAGCAGTACTTC. The V gene is TRBV7-3, the J gene TRBJ2-7; the match to TRBD2 covers 10 bases. This CDR3 has 16 amino acids. CDR1 SGHTA and CDR2 FQGTGA come from the germline V gene. Trimming took 0 bases from V and 5 from J; bases not matched to a gene: 7.

This chain connects TRBV2 to TRBJ2-7, with 7 positions matching TRBD2. V lost 8 bases, J lost 0 bases, and 10 bases stayed unmatched. The germline V gene has CDR1 SNHLY and CDR2 FYNNEI. This CDR3 region has 15 residues. The CDR3 here is CASQPLRDYSYEQYV. The DNA of the CDR3 is TGTGCCAGCCAGCCTCTGAGGGACTACTCCTACGAGCAGTACGTC.

The genes are TRBV6-1 and TRBJ2-5, with TRBD2 matching 7 bases. There are 16 residues in the CDR3. CDR1 and CDR2 from the germline V gene are MNHNS and SASEGT. The V gene end was trimmed by 3 bases and the J gene end by 1 base; junction bases not matched to a gene: 8. DNA of the CDR3: TGTGCCAGCAGTGAGGGGGGAGCGGGGACCCAAGAGACCCAGTACTTC. It codes for CASSEGGAGTQETQYF.

The V call is TRBV7-3, the J call TRBJ1-2; 12 nucleotides match TRBD1. CDR1 SGHTA and CDR2 FQGTGA come from the germline V gene. V was pared by 4 bases and J by 2 bases, with 2 bases of the junction left unmatched. The CDR3 is 15 amino acids. The CDR3 protein is CASSSGQGANYGYTF. CDR3 nucleotide sequence: TGTGCCAGCAGCTCGGGACAGGGGGCAAACTATGGCTACACCTTC. The full variable domain, completed using reference TRBV7-3 and TRBJ1-2, is GAGVSQTPSNKVTEKGKYVELRCDPISGHTALYWYRQSLGQGPEFLIYFQGTGAADDSGLPNDRFFAVRPEGSVSTLKIQRTERGDSAVYLCASSSGQGANYGYTFGSGTRLTVV.

The CDR3 spells CASSGYGTGVSEQFF. DNA of the CDR3: TGTGCCAGCAGCGGATACGGGACAGGGGTCAGTGAGCAGTTCTTC. The chain carries TRBV9 and TRBJ2-1, with 10 positions matching TRBD1. V lost 3 bases, J lost 9 bases, and 9 bases stayed unmatched. The length of the CDR3 is 15 residues. The V gene's germline CDR1 is SGDLS and CDR2 YYNGEE.

J is TRBJ2-3 and V is TRBV30; no definite D call. V was cut by 1 base and J by 0 bases, with 2 bases left in between. Germline loops: CDR1 GTSNPN, CDR2 SVGIG (reference sequence). The CDR3 has 12 residues. Written as DNA, the CDR3 is TGTGCCTGGAGTGCTAGCACAGATACGCAGTATTTT. It yields the protein CAWSASTDTQYF.

The gene calls are TRBV4-2 and TRBJ2-2; D unclear. Looked up from germline, CDR1 is LGHNA and CDR2 is YNFKEQ. The length of the CDR3 is 17 residues. The V gene lost 1 base and the J gene lost 1 base, with 13 bases spanning the gap. The CDR3 here is CASSQGDGSGNTGELFF. In nucleotides, the CDR3 is TGTGCCAGCAGCCAAGGTGACGGGTCGGGGAACACCGGGGAGCTGTTTTTT.

In this sample, this clone turned up a few times. V usage is TRBV12-5 and J usage is TRBJ2-5, with TRBD1 identical over 9 bases. Per germline, CDR1 LGHNT and CDR2 FRNRAP. With 5 bases clipped from V and 5 bases from J, the junction kept 12 bases outside the gene matches. This CDR3 contains 16 residues. Here the CDR3 reads CASGPGTGTHTETQYF. For the CDR3, the DNA is TGTGCTAGTGGTCCGGGGACAGGGACCCACACGGAGACCCAGTACTTC.

The V and J genes are TRBV4-1 and TRBJ2-1, with a weak D call TRBD2 (6 bases). Germline values: CDR1 MGHRA, CDR2 YSYEKL. CDR3 length equals 15 residues. V lost 4 bases to trimming and J lost 7 bases, with 17 bases between them. CDR3 DNA sequence: TGCGCCAGCAGCCTTGGAGGGGAGGCAAGTAATGAGCAGTTCTTC. Protein: CASSLGGEASNEQFF.

This clone was observed once. The rearrangement links TRBV29-1 to TRBJ1-3, with D possibly matching TRBD1 (5 bases). The CDR3 is 14 amino acids. V gave up 5 bases and J gave up 3 bases, with 14 bases separating them. Germline V gene lookup returns CDR1 SQVTM and CDR2 ANQGSEA. The CDR3 DNA sequence: TGCAGCGTTTCGGCGGGGCGGATTGGAAACACCATATATTTT. Translating gives CSVSAGRIGNTIYF.